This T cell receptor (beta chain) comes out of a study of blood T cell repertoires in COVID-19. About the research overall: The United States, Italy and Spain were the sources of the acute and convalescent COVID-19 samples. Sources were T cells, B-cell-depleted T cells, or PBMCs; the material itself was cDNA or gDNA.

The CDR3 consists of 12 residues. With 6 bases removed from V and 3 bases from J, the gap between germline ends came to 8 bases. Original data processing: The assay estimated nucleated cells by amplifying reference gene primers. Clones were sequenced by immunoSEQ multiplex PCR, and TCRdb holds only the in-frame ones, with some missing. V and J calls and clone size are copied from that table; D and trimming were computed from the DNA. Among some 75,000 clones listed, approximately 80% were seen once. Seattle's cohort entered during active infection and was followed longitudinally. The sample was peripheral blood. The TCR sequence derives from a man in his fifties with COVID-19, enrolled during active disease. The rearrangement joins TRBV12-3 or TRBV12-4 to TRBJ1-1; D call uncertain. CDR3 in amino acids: CASSPSHTEAFF. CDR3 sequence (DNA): TGTGCCAGCAGCCCTTCCCACACTGAAGCTTTCTTT.